The sample holds a few counts of the clone carrying this T cell receptor (beta chain). Its antigen is unidentified. Sequencing was performed with immunoSEQ multiplex PCR; in TCRdb, only in-frame clones are kept and a portion is missing. The table has 52,000 or so clones, 70% to 85% seen once. Trimming removed 3 bases from V and 0 bases from J, with 15 bases in between. Germline V lookup: CDR1 SEHNR, CDR2 FQNEAQ (reference sequence). This CDR3 has 16 residues. The data stem from a study of a mutant IDH1 vaccine in newly diagnosed glioma. As for time point: week 5, during vaccination. One vaccine dose held 300 ug of mutant IDH1 20-mer peptide and came with topical imiquimod.

V gene TRBV7-9 combines with J gene TRBJ2-7, with D possibly TRBD2 on 6 matching bases. This clonotype was obtained from a young woman with glioma. Some clones in this sample may be carry-over from other donors' samples. Sample: PBMCs, taken from a glioma patient whose treatment included an IDH1 peptide vaccine. The CDR3 DNA reads as TGTGCCAGCAGCTTTGTTACCGGGACTTTCTCCTACGAGCAGTACTTC. Protein: CASSFVTGTFSYEQYF.